Within the sample, the clone carrying this T cell receptor (beta chain) is medium-sized. The antigen is not known. The sample's treatment: roughly 10-day PBMC culture with coronavirus spike peptide pools or control peptides (ViraFEST assay). The record originates from a study of vaccination and CD4 T cells after COVID-19. On the study more broadly: In culture, cells were exposed to overlapping spike peptides from SARS-CoV-2, HCoV-NL63, HCoV-OC43 and HCoV-229E.

The Oncomine TCR Beta short-read assay sequenced DNA from cultured CD4+ T cells. A single record per CDR3 protein comes from TCRdb applying MiXCR to the PCR reads. The repertoire holds thousands of distinct CDR3 sequences, with 15% to 20% as singletons. Per the germline V gene, CDR1 is DFQATT and CDR2 is SNEGSKA (reference sequence). V was clipped by 0 bases and J by 8 bases, with 19 bases between them. The CDR3 contains 15 residues. V and J are TRBV20-1 and TRBJ1-2; D unclear. Input material: CD4+ T cells from blood, cultured in vitro. This sequence originates from a human donor who had recovered from COVID-19. The CDR3 loop is CSARDRGAETRGYTF. As DNA, the CDR3 is TGCAGTGCTAGAGATAGAGGCGCCGAGACCAGGGGCTACACCTTC.